This T cell receptor beta chain comes out of a study of monozygotic twins with inflammatory bowel disease. CDR3 length equals 17 residues. Germline V CDR1 and CDR2: MDHEN, SYDVKM. One entry per CDR3 protein, without DNA, is what TCRdb gives after re-calling the 5' RACE reads. The sample holds approximately 420,000 distinct CDR3 sequences. The source of this sequence is a human donor with ulcerative colitis or Crohn's disease, or a healthy co-twin of an affected twin (not recorded which). This chain joins TRBV28 and TRBJ1-3; the D gene TCRdb calls, TRBD1, cannot be checked with no DNA. Sequencing was done on a sample of blood. The CDR3 protein is CASSLRGQSFSGNTIYF.